This TCR beta chain comes out of a study of Ad26.COV2.S vaccination and SARS-CoV-2 variants. Study outcomes and limitations: People given the vaccine had a wider spike-specific TCR breadth than placebo recipients did. Marked by substantial breadth, spike-specific CD8+ and CD4+ T cell responses were reportedly seen after vaccination.

TCRdb keeps only in-frame clones here, not all; method: immunoSEQ multiplex PCR. The sample yields about 370,000 clones, 75% to 90% seen once. Worth noting for this clone: Its antigen is not identified.

The treatment is: roughly 18 received Ad26.COV2.S at low or high dose, single or two shots; 5 received placebo; per-sample allocation not given. Day 63 following the first vaccine or placebo injection was when the samples were taken. The clonotype was recovered from a person between 18 and 59 years old who received the Ad26.COV2.S COVID-19 vaccine or a placebo. The sample here was peripheral blood, taken in a trial of Ad26.COV2.S vaccine versus placebo.

CDR3 nucleotide sequence: TGTGCCAGTAGTACCCTGCGGGGCGGGGAGCTGTTTTTT. It translates to CASSTLRGGELFF. V gene TRBV19 combines with J gene TRBJ2-2, with a weak D call TRBD2 (6 bases). This CDR3 is 13 amino acids long. V was shortened by 4 bases and J by 7 bases, with 10 bases between the two germline ends. CDR1 LNHDA and CDR2 SQIVND come from the germline V gene (reference sequence).